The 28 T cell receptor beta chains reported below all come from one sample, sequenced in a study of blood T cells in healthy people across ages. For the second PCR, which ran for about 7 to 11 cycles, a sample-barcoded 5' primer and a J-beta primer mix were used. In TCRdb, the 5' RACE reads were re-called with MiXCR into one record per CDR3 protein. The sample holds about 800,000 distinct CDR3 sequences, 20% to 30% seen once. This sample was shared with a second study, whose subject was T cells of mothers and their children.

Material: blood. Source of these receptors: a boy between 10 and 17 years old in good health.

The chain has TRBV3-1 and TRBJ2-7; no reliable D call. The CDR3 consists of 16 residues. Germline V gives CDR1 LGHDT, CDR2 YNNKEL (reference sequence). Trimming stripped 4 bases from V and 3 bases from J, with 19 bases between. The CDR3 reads CASSPRPGLTFYEQYF. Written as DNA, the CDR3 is TGTGCCAGCAGCCCAAGGCCCGGGTTAACTTTCTACGAGCAGTACTTC.

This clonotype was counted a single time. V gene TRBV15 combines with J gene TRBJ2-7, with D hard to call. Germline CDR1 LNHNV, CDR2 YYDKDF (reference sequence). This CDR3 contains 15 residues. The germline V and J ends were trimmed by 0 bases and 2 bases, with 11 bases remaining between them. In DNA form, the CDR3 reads TGTGCCACCAGCAGAGATAGGCAGCGCACCTACGAGCAGTACTTC. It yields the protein CATSRDRQRTYEQYF.

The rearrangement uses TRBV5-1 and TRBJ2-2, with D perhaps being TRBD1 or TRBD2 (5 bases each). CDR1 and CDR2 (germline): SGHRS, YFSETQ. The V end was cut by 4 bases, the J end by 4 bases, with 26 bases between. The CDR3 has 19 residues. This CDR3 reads CASSPPLGVGQGRTGELFF. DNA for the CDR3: TGCGCCAGCAGCCCACCCTTGGGGGTTGGGCAGGGTCGCACCGGGGAGCTGTTTTTT.

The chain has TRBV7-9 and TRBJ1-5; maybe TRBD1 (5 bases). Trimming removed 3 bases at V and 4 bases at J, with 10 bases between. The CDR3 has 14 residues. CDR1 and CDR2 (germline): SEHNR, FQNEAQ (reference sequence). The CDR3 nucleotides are TGTGCCAGCAGCTTGTCAGGGAATAATCAGCCCCAGCATTTT. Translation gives CASSLSGNNQPQHF. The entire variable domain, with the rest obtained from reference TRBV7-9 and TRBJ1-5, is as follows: DTGVSQNPRHKITKRGQNVTFRCDPISEHNRLYWYRQTLGQGPEFLTYFQNEAQLEKSRLLSDRFSAERPKGSFSTLEIQRTEQGDSAMYLCASSLSGNNQPQHFGDGTRLSIL.

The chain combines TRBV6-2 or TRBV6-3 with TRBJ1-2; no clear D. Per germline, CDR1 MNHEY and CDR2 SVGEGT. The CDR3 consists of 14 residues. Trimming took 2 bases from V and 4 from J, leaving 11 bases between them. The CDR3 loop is CASSYDTGRYGYTF. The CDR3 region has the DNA TGTGCCAGCAGTTACGATACGGGCCGCTATGGCTACACCTTC.

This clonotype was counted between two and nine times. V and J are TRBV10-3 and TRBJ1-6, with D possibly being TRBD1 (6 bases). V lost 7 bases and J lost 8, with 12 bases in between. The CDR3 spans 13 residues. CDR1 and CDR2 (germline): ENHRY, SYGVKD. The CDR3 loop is CAIKQGSDSPLHF. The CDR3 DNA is TGTGCCATCAAACAGGGCTCCGATTCACCCCTCCACTTT.

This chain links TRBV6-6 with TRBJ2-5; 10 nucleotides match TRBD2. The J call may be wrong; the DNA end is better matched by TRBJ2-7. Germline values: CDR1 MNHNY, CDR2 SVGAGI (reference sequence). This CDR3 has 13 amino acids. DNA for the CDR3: TGTGCCACTCTAGCGGGAGAGGTATACGAGCAGTACTTC. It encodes CATLAGEVYEQYF.

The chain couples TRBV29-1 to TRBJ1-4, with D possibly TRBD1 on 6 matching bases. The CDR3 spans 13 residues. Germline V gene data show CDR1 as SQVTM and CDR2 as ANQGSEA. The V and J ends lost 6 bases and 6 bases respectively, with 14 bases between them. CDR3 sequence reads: CSVQGNGDEKLFF. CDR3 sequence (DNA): TGCAGCGTACAGGGCAATGGAGATGAAAAACTGTTTTTT.

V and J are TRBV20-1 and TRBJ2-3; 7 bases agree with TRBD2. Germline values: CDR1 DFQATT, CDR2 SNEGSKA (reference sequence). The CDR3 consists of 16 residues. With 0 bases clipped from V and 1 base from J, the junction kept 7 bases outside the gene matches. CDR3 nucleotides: TGCAGTGCTAGAGACCCAACTAGCGAGGGCACAGATACGCAGTATTTT. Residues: CSARDPTSEGTDTQYF.

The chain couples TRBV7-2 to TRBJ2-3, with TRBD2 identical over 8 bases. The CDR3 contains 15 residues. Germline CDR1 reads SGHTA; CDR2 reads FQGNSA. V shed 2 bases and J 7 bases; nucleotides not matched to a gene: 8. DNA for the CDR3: TGTGCCAGCAGCTTAAAGTCCAGCGGGGGACATACGCAGTATTTT. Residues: CASSLKSSGGHTQYF.

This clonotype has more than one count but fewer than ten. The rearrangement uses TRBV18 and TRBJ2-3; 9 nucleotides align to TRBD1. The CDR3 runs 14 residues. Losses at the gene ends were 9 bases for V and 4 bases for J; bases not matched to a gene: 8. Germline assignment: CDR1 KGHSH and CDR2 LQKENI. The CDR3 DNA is TGTGCCAGTTCCCGGGACAGGGTACCAGATACGCAGTATTTT. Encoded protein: CASSRDRVPDTQYF. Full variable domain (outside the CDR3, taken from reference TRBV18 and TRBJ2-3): NAGVMQNPRHLVRRRGQEARLRCSPMKGHSHVYWYRQLPEEGLKFMVYLQKENIIDESGMPKERFSAEFPKEGPSILRIQQVVRGDSAAYFCASSRDRVPDTQYFGPGTRLTVL.

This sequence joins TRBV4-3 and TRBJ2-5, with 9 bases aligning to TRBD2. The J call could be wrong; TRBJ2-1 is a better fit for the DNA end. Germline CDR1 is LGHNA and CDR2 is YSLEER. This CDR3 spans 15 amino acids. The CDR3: CASSQWTSEGNEQFF. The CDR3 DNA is TGCGCCAGCAGCCAATGGACTAGCGAGGGTAATGAGCAGTTCTTC.

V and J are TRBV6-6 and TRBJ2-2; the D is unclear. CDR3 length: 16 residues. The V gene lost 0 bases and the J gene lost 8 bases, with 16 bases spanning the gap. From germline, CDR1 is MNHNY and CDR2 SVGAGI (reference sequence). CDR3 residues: CASSYSVVARVGELFF. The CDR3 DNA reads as TGTGCCAGCAGTTACTCGGTGGTAGCTCGGGTGGGGGAGCTGTTTTTT.

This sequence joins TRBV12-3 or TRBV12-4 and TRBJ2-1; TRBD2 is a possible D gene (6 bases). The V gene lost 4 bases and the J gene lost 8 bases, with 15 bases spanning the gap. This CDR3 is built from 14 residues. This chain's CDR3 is CASSSDYSGDEQFF. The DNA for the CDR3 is TGTGCCAGCAGTTCCGACTATTCGGGAGATGAGCAGTTCTTC.

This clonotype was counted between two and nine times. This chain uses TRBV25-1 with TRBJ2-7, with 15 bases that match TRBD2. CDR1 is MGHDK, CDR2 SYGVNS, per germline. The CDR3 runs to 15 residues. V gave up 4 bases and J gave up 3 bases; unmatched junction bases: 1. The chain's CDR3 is CASSGGLAGGYEQYF. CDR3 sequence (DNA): TGTGCCAGCAGTGGGGGACTAGCGGGGGGCTACGAGCAGTACTTC.

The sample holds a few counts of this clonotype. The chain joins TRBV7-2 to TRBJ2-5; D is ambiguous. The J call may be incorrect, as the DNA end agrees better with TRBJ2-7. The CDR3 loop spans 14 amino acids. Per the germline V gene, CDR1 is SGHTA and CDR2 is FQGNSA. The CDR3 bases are TGTGCCAGCAGCTCCCGACGTAACTCCTACGAGCAGTACTTC. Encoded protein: CASSSRRNSYEQYF.

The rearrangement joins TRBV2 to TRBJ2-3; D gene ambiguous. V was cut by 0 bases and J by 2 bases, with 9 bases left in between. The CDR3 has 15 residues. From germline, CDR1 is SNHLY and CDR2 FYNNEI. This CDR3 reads CASSEAEFTTDTQYF. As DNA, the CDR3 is TGTGCCAGCAGTGAAGCAGAGTTCACCACAGATACGCAGTATTTT.

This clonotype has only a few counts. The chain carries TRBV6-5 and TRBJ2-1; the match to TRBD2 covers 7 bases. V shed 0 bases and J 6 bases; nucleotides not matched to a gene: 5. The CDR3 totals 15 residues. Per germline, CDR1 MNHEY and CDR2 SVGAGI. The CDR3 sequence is CASSYSNLAANEQFF. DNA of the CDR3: TGTGCCAGCAGTTACTCGAACCTAGCGGCCAATGAGCAGTTCTTC.

The CDR3 DNA sequence: TGCGCCAGCAGCCAAGATGGTCAGCCCATCACCGGGGAGCTGTTTTTT. Protein: CASSQDGQPITGELFF. The V call is TRBV4-1, the J call TRBJ2-2; D ambiguous. CDR1 and CDR2 from the germline V gene are MGHRA and YSYEKL. Trimming pared 0 bases from V and 4 bases from J, leaving 12 bases between. The CDR3 sequence is 16 residues long.

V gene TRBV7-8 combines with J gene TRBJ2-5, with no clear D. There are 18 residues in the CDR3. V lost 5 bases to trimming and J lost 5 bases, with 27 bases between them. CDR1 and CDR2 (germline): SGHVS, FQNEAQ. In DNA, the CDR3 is TGTGCCAGCAGCCCCCTATCCCCATCAGCCTATAATTCGGAGACCCAGTACTTC. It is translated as CASSPLSPSAYNSETQYF.

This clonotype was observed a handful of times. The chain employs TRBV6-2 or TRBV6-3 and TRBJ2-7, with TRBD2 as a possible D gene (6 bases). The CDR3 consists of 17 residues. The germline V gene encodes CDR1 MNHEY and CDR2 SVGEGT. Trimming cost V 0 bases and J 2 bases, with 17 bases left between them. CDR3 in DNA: TGTGCCAGCAGTTACTCGACTACGGGACTGGACACCTACGAGCAGTACTTC. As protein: CASSYSTTGLDTYEQYF.

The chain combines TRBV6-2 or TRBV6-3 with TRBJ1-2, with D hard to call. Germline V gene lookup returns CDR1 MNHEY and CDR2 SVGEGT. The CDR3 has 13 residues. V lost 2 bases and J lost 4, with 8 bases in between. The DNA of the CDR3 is TGTGCCAGCAGTTACAGCCCCCCCTATGGCTACACCTTC. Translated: CASSYSPPYGYTF.

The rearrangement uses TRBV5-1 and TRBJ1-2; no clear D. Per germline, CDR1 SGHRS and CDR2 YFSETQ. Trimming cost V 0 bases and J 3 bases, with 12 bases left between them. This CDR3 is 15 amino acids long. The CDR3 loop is CASSLAGGKYYGYTF. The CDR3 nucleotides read TGCGCCAGCAGCTTGGCCGGTGGCAAATACTATGGCTACACCTTC.

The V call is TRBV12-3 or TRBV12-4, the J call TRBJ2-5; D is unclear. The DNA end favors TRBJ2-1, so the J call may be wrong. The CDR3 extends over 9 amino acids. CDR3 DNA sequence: TGTGCCACTGGCGTGGAGCAGTTCTTC. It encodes CATGVEQFF.

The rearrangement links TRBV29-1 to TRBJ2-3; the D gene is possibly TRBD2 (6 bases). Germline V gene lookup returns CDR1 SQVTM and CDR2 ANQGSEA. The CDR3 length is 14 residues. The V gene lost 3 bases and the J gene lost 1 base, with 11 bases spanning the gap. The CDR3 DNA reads TGCAGCGTTGATGATCGGAGGGGCACAGATACGCAGTATTTT. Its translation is CSVDDRRGTDTQYF.

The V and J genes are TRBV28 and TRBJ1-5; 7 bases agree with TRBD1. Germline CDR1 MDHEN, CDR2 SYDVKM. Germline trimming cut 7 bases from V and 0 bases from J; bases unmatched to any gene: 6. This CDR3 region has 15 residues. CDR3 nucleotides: TGTGCCAGCACGACGACAGGGTATAGCAATCAGCCCCAGCATTTT. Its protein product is CASTTTGYSNQPQHF.

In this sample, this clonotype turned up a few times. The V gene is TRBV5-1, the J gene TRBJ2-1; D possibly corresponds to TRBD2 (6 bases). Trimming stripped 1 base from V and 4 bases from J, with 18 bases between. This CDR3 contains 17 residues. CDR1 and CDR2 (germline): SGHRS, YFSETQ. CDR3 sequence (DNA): TGCGCCAGCAGCTTGACGGGAACCGGGACTGCTTACAATGAGCAGTTCTTC. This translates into CASSLTGTGTAYNEQFF.

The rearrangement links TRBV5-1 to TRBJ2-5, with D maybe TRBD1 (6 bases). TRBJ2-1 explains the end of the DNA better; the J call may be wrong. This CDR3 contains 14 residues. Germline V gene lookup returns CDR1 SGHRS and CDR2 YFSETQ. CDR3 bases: TGCGCCAGCAGCTTGGTCCCCGACAGGAATGAGCAGTTCTTC. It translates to CASSLVPDRNEQFF.